Listed below are T cell receptor beta chains from one sample, sequenced in a study of T cells in Graves' hyperthyroidism and ophthalmopathy. TCRdb analysed the multiplex PCR reads with MiXCR anew, one entry per CDR3 protein. The sample consists of under 350,000 distinct CDR3 sequences, approximately 22% of them appearing once. The sample taken for sequencing was blood. The source is a woman aged 45-60 years with Graves' hyperthyroidism. Both conserved end residues are part of each CDR3. D genes are given only for firm matches. Only some rows state a clone size, as once, few, many or a class for expanded clones.

cdr3_nt cdr3_aa cdr3_length d_call clone_size j_call v_call
TGTGCCCTGGAGTGGGAGGAGGGTAGCCAAGCCGGGGAGCTGTTTTTT CALEWEEGSQAGELFF 16 - many TRBJ2-2 TRBV30
TGTGCCAGCTCACCGGGGCGGGTTGAGCAGTTCTTC CASSPGRVEQFF 12 - once TRBJ2-1 TRBV18
TGTGCCAGCCAGTCTGATCCAGCTAACTATGGCTACACCTTC CASQSDPANYGYTF 14 - many TRBJ1-2 TRBV6-1
TGTGCCAGCAGCCCACGAGCGGGATCCTACAATGAGCAGTTCTTC CASSPRAGSYNEQFF 15 TRBD2 many TRBJ2-1 TRBV5-5
TGTGCCAGCACTTGGGGGGGTTACCAAGAGACCCAGTACTTC CASTWGGYQETQYF 14 TRBD2 - TRBJ2-5 TRBV2
TGTGCCAGCAGTTTATTGACAGGGGGTTGGTACGAGCAGTACTTC CASSLLTGGWYEQYF 15 TRBD1 many TRBJ2-7 TRBV28
TGTGCCAGCAAGCGGGGGAGAAACCAAGAGACCCAGTACTTC CASKRGRNQETQYF 14 TRBD2 many TRBJ2-5 TRBV2
TGCAGTGCCCGAGCCGGACCTTCCTACAATGAGCAGTTCTTC CSARAGPSYNEQFF 14 - - TRBJ2-1 TRBV20-1
TGCAGTGCTAGGACAGGGAGGACTGAAGCTTTCTTT CSARTGRTEAFF 12 TRBD1 many TRBJ1-1 TRBV20-1
TGTGCCAGCAGTGACTCGACTAATTCACCCCTCCACTTT CASSDSTNSPLHF 13 - - TRBJ1-6 TRBV6-4
TGCGCCAGCAGCTTGGGAGAGAGCAATCAGCCCCAGCATTTT CASSLGESNQPQHF 14 - many TRBJ1-5 TRBV5-1
TGTGCCAGCTCACCTGGCACAGGGGTACGTCGGGAGACCCAGTACTTC CASSPGTGVRRETQYF 16 TRBD1 many TRBJ2-5 TRBV18
TGTGCCAGCAGCACGGGACAGCACGATGGCTACACCTTC CASSTGQHDGYTF 13 TRBD1 many TRBJ1-2 TRBV7-3
TGTGCCAGCAGCTATGGACAGGGATTAAACGAGCAGTACTTC CASSYGQGLNEQYF 14 TRBD1 many TRBJ2-7 TRBV5-6
TGCAGTGCTAGGGGACAGGATCTAGCCAAAAACATTCAGTACTTC CSARGQDLAKNIQYF 15 TRBD1 many TRBJ2-4 TRBV20-1
TGTGCCAGCAGTCGCGGGAGTGGCAATGAGCAGTTCTTC CASSRGSGNEQFF 13 TRBD2 few TRBJ2-1 TRBV6-1
TGTGCCAGCAGTTCACTAGCGGGAGTGCTCTACGAGCAGTACTTC CASSSLAGVLYEQYF 15 TRBD2 - TRBJ2-7 TRBV27
TGCGCCAGCAGCCCGGACAGGGGAGACGCTGAAGCTTTCTTT CASSPDRGDAEAFF 14 TRBD1 many TRBJ1-1 TRBV5-1
TGCAGTGCTAGAACTGCGGGACAGGGCGCGGGTGGCTACACCTTC CSARTAGQGAGGYTF 15 TRBD1 few TRBJ1-2 TRBV20-1
TGTGCCAGCAGTTCGGGCGGGGGACCCCGAGTGGAGACCCAGTACTTC CASSSGGGPRVETQYF 16 TRBD2 - TRBJ2-5 TRBV28
TGCAGTGCTAGAAGAGACGGCCCGGATACGCAGTATTTT CSARRDGPDTQYF 13 - few TRBJ2-3 TRBV20-1
TGTGCCAGCAGTTTCGTCGCGAACACTGAAGCTTTCTTT CASSFVANTEAFF 13 - many TRBJ1-1 TRBV12-3/TRBV12-4
TGCAGTGCTTCCACTAGCGGGAGGGCCGGTTACAATGAGCAGTTCTTC CSASTSGRAGYNEQFF 16 TRBD2 many TRBJ2-1 TRBV20-1
TGTGCCAGCAAAAATAGCGGAAACACCGGGGAGCTGTTTTTT CASKNSGNTGELFF 14 - many TRBJ2-2 TRBV27
TGTGCCAGTAGTGCCGTCAGACCCGTTGGGGCCTCCGAGCAGTACTTC CASSAVRPVGASEQYF 16 - - TRBJ2-7 TRBV11-1
TGTGCCAGCAGCGTAGCGATCCCAGATACGCAGTATTTT CASSVAIPDTQYF 13 - - TRBJ2-3 TRBV9
TGTGCCGCAACCGATGGCTACGAGCAGTACTTC CAATDGYEQYF 11 - few TRBJ2-7 TRBV10-3
TGTGCCAGCAGTTACTCGCCCCCAGCGGGGTACAATGAGCAGTTCTTC CASSYSPPAGYNEQFF 16 TRBD2 few TRBJ2-1 TRBV6-2/TRBV6-3
TGCAGCGTTTGGACAGGGCGCGAAAAACTGTTTTTT CSVWTGREKLFF 12 TRBD1 - TRBJ1-4 TRBV29-1
TGTGCCAGCAGTTACTCGAAAGGGACAGGGGGCGCAAAGACCTACGAGCAGTACTTC CASSYSKGTGGAKTYEQYF 19 TRBD1 - TRBJ2-7 TRBV6-2/TRBV6-3
TGTGCCAGCAGCGTAGAGGGACTAGCGGGAGGTATAGATACGCAGTATTTT CASSVEGLAGGIDTQYF 17 TRBD2 - TRBJ2-3 TRBV9
TGTGCCAGCTCACCACTACCCGAGCTAGGGGAGCAGTACTTC CASSPLPELGEQYF 14 - many TRBJ2-7 TRBV18
TGCGCCAGCAGCTTGGCCCAGACAGGCGTCGCCGAAGCTTTCTTT CASSLAQTGVAEAFF 15 - once TRBJ1-1 TRBV5-1
TGCAGTGCTAGAGATCCCCGGGGACTAGCGGGGGTAGGGGAGCAGTTCTTC CSARDPRGLAGVGEQFF 17 TRBD2 - TRBJ2-1 TRBV20-1
TGTGCCAGCTCACCGATCGGGGGAAAACAAGAGACCCAGTACTTC CASSPIGGKQETQYF 15 - many TRBJ2-5 TRBV18
TGTGCCAGCAGCTGGGGACTAGCGGGGGGGTTTGGACAGGAGACCCAGTACTTC CASSWGLAGGFGQETQYF 18 TRBD2 - TRBJ2-5 TRBV11-2
TGTGCCAGCAGCTTAAGCTCTATCAATGAGCAGTTCTTC CASSLSSINEQFF 13 - - TRBJ2-1 TRBV7-3
TGCGCCAGCACTAGAGACAATGAGCAGTTCTTC CASTRDNEQFF 11 - - TRBJ2-1 TRBV9
TGTGCCAGCAGCTTAGCGTCGGAGGGGGTTGGCTACACCTTC CASSLASEGVGYTF 14 - - TRBJ1-2 TRBV11-1
TGTGCCAGCAGTCAACACAGGGGGCCCACTGAAGCTTTCTTT CASSQHRGPTEAFF 14 TRBD1 - TRBJ1-1 TRBV6-2/TRBV6-3
TGCGCCAGCAGTGAGTCAAGGGGGCTTGGAAGCACTGAAGCTTTCTTT CASSESRGLGSTEAFF 16 TRBD1 many TRBJ1-1 TRBV10-1
TGTGCCAGCACCCAAGTGGGTCAGACTAACTATGGCTACACCTTC CASTQVGQTNYGYTF 15 - few TRBJ1-2 TRBV28
TGTGCCTGGAGTGGGCAGTTCGGCTACACCTTC CAWSGQFGYTF 11 - - TRBJ1-2 TRBV30
TGTGCCAGCAGTAGGGCTGCTGGGGACGAGCAGTACTTC CASSRAAGDEQYF 13 - many TRBJ2-7 TRBV7-9
TGTGCCAGCAGTCGTCAACTAGCGGGGATTGGTAGCACAGATACGCAGTATTTT CASSRQLAGIGSTDTQYF 18 TRBD2 once TRBJ2-3 TRBV2
TGCGCCAGCAGCCACCTCGCCGGTAATGAAAAACTGTTTTTT CASSHLAGNEKLFF 14 - once TRBJ1-4 TRBV4-3
TGTGCCAGCAGCTCCATTAAAGGCGCCAGCAATGAGCAGTTCTTC CASSSIKGASNEQFF 15 - - TRBJ2-1 TRBV7-9
TGTGCCAGCAGTCCGGGACAGGACAATTCACCCCTCCACTTT CASSPGQDNSPLHF 14 TRBD1 - TRBJ1-6 TRBV5-6
TGTGCCAGCAGCTCGTACAGGGGCTCCTACGAGCAGTACTTC CASSSYRGSYEQYF 14 TRBD1 many TRBJ2-7 TRBV11-2
TGCAGTGCTAGGGGCGAAACTAGCGGGAGTGGTGACGAGCAGTACTTC CSARGETSGSGDEQYF 16 TRBD2 few TRBJ2-7 TRBV20-1
TGTGCCAGTATGCCGGGACCTGACTATGGCTACACCTTC CASMPGPDYGYTF 13 - few TRBJ1-2 TRBV19
TGCAGTGCTAGGAAGTCCGGGAACACTGAAGCTTTCTTT CSARKSGNTEAFF 13 - many TRBJ1-1 TRBV20-1
TGTGCCAGCTCACCAGATATGGGCAATTCACCCCTCCACTTT CASSPDMGNSPLHF 14 - many TRBJ1-6 TRBV18
TGTGCCAGCAGCAAGGACAGGACTATCGCCTACGAGCAGTACTTC CASSKDRTIAYEQYF 15 - many TRBJ2-7 TRBV16
TGTGCCTGGAGTACACAGGGAGGCAACGAGCAGTACTTC CAWSTQGGNEQYF 13 - many TRBJ2-7 TRBV30